Sequencing of this TCR beta chain was carried out in a study of T cell responses to AZD1222 COVID-19 vaccine. The study's findings and limits: Spike was spanned by vaccine-associated CD4 TCRs, with dominance at 160-218 and 743-854. Spike-specific TCR repertoires showed rising breadth and depth after two AZD1222 doses. The study sampled repertoires only after the peak T cell response. White British ancestry dominated among donors, who included more females, and clonal diversity was possibly underestimated.

The protocol was immunoSEQ multiplex PCR, while the TCRdb copy is restricted to in-frame clones and leaves out a portion. The sample lists 90,000 to 110,000 clones, 91% seen once, with roughly 7% in the top ten. A word on this clone: What it binds is unknown.

The sequence derives from an adult in good health. Sequencing was performed on peripheral blood, taken on day 0 of AZD1222 vaccination.

Here the CDR3 reads CASSFGENTEAFF. The CDR3 DNA sequence: TGTGCCAGCAGTTTTGGGGAGAACACTGAAGCTTTCTTT. The V call is TRBV12-3 or TRBV12-4, the J call TRBJ1-1, with D hard to call. Trimming pared 3 bases from V and 1 base from J, leaving 6 bases between. CDR3 length: 13 residues.